The 8 T cell receptor beta chains in this list originate from one sample, sequenced in a study of cytomegalovirus exposure and HLA in healthy donors. Use of 60 Vbeta and 13 Jbeta primers characterized the PCR. Produced via immunoSEQ multiplex PCR; TCRdb's table is partial and in-frame only. The table has 90,000 to 120,000 clones, about 85% seen once. The sample was PBMCs. These receptors were collected from a young man in good health and CMV-seronegative.

The genes are TRBV5-4 and TRBJ2-5; 11 nucleotides align to TRBD2. V was pared by 4 bases and J by 5 bases, with 13 bases of the junction left unmatched. Looked up from germline, CDR1 is SGHNT and CDR2 is YYREEE (reference sequence). The CDR3 is 17 residues long. CDR3 residues: CASSLLLAGAVWETQYF. The CDR3, as DNA: TGTGCCAGCAGCCTATTACTAGCGGGGGCGGTCTGGGAGACCCAGTACTTC.

J is TRBJ2-7 and V is TRBV5-1; TRBD1 agrees at 8 bases. Germline-derived CDR1 and CDR2 are SGHRS and YFSETQ. V dropped 6 bases and J dropped 1; count of bases not matched to a gene: 6. This CDR3 has 14 amino acids. CDR3 coding DNA: TGCGCCAGCAACATACAGGGGGGATCCTACGAGCAGTACTTC. Protein: CASNIQGGSYEQYF.

This clone was found a few times. The chain carries TRBV29-1 and TRBJ2-1; TRBD2 agrees at 16 bases. The CDR3 loop spans 14 amino acids. The J segment lost 5 bases and the V segment lost 6 bases, leaving 1 base of the junction unmatched. Germline values: CDR1 SQVTM, CDR2 ANQGSEA. In nucleotides, the CDR3 is TGCAGCGTGGGACTAGCGGGGGGGCACAATGAGCAGTTCTTC. Amino acid sequence: CSVGLAGGHNEQFF.

This clone has more than one count but fewer than ten. J is TRBJ1-1 and V is TRBV13, with D possibly TRBD1 on 6 matching bases. This CDR3 is built from 15 residues. V shed 4 bases and J shed 12 bases, with 24 bases lying between them. Germline CDR1 is PRHDT and CDR2 is FYEKMQ (reference sequence). The CDR3 DNA reads as TGTGCCAGCAGCTCCGCCTCCAAGGGGGACCGAATGACTTTCTTT. Its protein product is CASSSASKGDRMTFF.

The chain joins TRBV7-8 to TRBJ2-7; 8 nucleotides agree with TRBD2. V was pared by 3 bases and J by 0 bases, with 7 bases of the junction left unmatched. This CDR3 spans 16 amino acids. Germline lookup yields CDR1 SGHVS and CDR2 FQNEAQ. The CDR3 DNA reads TGTGCCAGCAGCTTCGGGGGGCGGGAGGTCTCCTACGAGCAGTACTTC. This gives the protein CASSFGGREVSYEQYF.

V is TRBV29-1 and J is TRBJ2-6; D ambiguous. CDR3 length: 13 residues. Germline V gene sequence: CDR1 SQVTM, CDR2 ANQGSEA. V gave up 7 bases and J gave up 0 bases, with 7 bases separating them. The CDR3 loop is CSATSSGANVLTF. DNA of the CDR3: TGCAGCGCAACGAGCTCTGGGGCCAACGTCCTGACTTTC.

This clone was observed a single time. The chain combines TRBV6-1 with TRBJ2-1; TRBD2 might be the D (6 bases). CDR1 and CDR2 (germline): MNHNS, SASEGT. The CDR3 consists of 16 residues. Deletions cut 4 bases from V and 8 bases from J, with 21 bases between. CDR3 region: CASSGGRGRVVDEQFF. CDR3 DNA: TGTGCCAGCAGTGGCGGGCGGGGAAGAGTGGTGGATGAGCAGTTCTTC.

CDR3 DNA: TGTGCCACCAGCCCTGGACTAAGCAATCAGCCCCAGCATTTT. Translated: CATSPGLSNQPQHF. This chain uses TRBV15 with TRBJ1-5; D not certain. The CDR3 loop spans 14 amino acids. Germline CDR1 reads LNHNV; CDR2 reads YYDKDF (reference sequence). V lost 5 bases and J lost 1, with 9 bases in between.